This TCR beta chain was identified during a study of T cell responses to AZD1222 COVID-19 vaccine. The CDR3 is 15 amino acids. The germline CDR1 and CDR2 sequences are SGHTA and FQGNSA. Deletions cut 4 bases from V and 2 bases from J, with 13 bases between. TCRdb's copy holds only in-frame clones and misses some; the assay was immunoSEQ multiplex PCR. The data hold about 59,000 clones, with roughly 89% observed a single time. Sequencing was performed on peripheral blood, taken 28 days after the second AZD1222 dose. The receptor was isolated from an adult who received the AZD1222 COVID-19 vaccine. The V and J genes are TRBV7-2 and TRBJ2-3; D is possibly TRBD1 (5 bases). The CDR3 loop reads CASSSYHRNTDTQYF. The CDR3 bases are TGTGCCAGCAGCTCTTATCACAGGAACACAGATACGCAGTATTTT. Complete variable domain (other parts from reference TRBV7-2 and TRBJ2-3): GAGVSQSPSNKVTEKGKDVELRCDPISGHTALYWYRQSLGQGLEFLIYFQGNSAPDKSGLPSDRFSAERTGGSVSTLTIQRTQQEDSAVYLCASSSYHRNTDTQYFGPGTRLTVL.